A single sample gave rise to the 14 T cell receptor beta chains below, sequenced in a study of metastatic and nonmetastatic thyroid tumors (dated by TCRdb to between 2020 and 2021). No patient had received any treatment before thyroid surgery. Library preparation employed PCR. Sequencing used an Illumina HiSeq 4000. Starting from the raw public reads, TCRdb applied fastp trimming at Q25, assembled clones with MiXCR and retained in-frame beta chains. The sample includes 35,000 to 40,000 clones, with about 20% observed a single time. The top ten clones comprise less than 20% of the sample. The sample taken for sequencing was blood. The source is a female donor with papillary thyroid cancer or a benign thyroid nodule (not recorded which). Some clones in this sample may be carry-over from other donors' samples.

In its sample, this clone was seen many times. Just one base apart from a much larger clone, this may be a read error. This chain links TRBV25-1 with TRBJ2-5, with D uncertain. This CDR3 spans 13 amino acids. The germline V gene has CDR1 MGHDK and CDR2 SYGVNS. DNA for the CDR3: TGTTCCAGCAGTCCTTTGGTCCAAGAGACCCAGTACTTC. This gives the protein CSSSPLVQETQYF.

The genes are TRBV27 and TRBJ2-3; the D call may be TRBD1 or TRBD2 (5 bases each). The length of the CDR3 is 17 residues. The germline CDR1 and CDR2 sequences are MNHEY and SMNVEV (reference sequence). V gave up 4 bases and J gave up 4 bases, with 21 bases separating them. CDR3 DNA: TGTGCCAGCAGTTCTCTTGTTGAACGGGGCGGATCAGATACGCAGTATTTT. Its translation: CASSSLVERGGSDTQYF.

Ten or more counts support this clone. V is TRBV18 and J is TRBJ2-1, with 14 bases identical to TRBD2. The CDR3 covers 14 residues. Looked up from germline, CDR1 is KGHSH and CDR2 is LQKENI. V lost 4 bases to trimming and J lost 15 bases; unmatched junction nucleotides: 8. CDR3 protein: CASSLGLAGEELFF. The CDR3 DNA reads as TGTGCCAGCTCACTGGGACTAGCGGGAGAGGAGTTGTTCTTC. Filled out from reference TRBV18 and TRBJ2-1, the complete variable domain reads NAGVMQNPRHLVRRRGQEARLRCSPMKGHSHVYWYRQLPEEGLKFMVYLQKENIIDESGMPKERFSAEFPKEGPSILRIQQVVRGDSAAYFCASSLGLAGEELFFGPGTRLTVL.

This clone showed up just a few times. The V call is TRBV7-9, the J call TRBJ2-7, with 8 bases that match TRBD1. The CDR3 sequence is 14 residues long. The germline CDR1 and CDR2 sequences are SEHNR and FQNEAQ (reference sequence). Trimming at V came to 5 bases and at J to 3 bases, leaving 6 bases not matched to a gene. The CDR3 DNA follows: TGTGCCAGCAGCCACCGGGACAGGAACTACGAGCAGTACTTC. Its translation: CASSHRDRNYEQYF. Drawing the rest from reference TRBV7-9 and TRBJ2-7, the complete variable domain is DTGVSQNPRHKITKRGQNVTFRCDPISEHNRLYWYRQTLGQGPEFLTYFQNEAQLEKSRLLSDRFSAERPKGSFSTLEIQRTEQGDSAMYLCASSHRDRNYEQYFGPGTRLTVT.

This clone has just a few counts. The V and J genes are TRBV11-2 and TRBJ2-7; D unclear. V was cut by 5 bases and J by 4 bases, with 12 bases left in between. Germline CDR1 and CDR2: SGHAT and FQNNGV. This CDR3 region has 13 residues. The CDR3 is CASSRLNGYEQYF. The CDR3 DNA sequence: TGTGCCAGCAGCCGCTTAAATGGTTACGAGCAGTACTTC.

The rearrangement links TRBV20-1 to TRBJ2-7; 8 positions agree with TRBD2. Germline values: CDR1 DFQATT, CDR2 SNEGSKA (reference sequence). V shed 8 bases, J shed 5 bases, and the junction held 14 bases outside the gene matches. The CDR3 runs 14 residues. The CDR3 reads CSSIETGGRDEQYF. Written as DNA, the CDR3 is TGCAGTTCTATAGAGACGGGAGGGAGGGACGAGCAGTACTTC.

Comment on this clone: This sequence may be a read error, since a much larger clone differs from it by one base. The chain has TRBV5-1 and TRBJ2-7; D is unclear. Germline V gives CDR1 SGHRS, CDR2 YFSETQ. This CDR3 is 15 amino acids long. The CDR3 loop reads CASSPRIESKYAQYF. Written as DNA, the CDR3 is TGCGCCAGCAGCCCCAGGATCGAGAGCAAATACGCGCAGTACTTC.

This clone ranks as medium-sized (0.01 to 0.1%). The chain carries TRBV12-3 or TRBV12-4 and TRBJ1-2; possibly TRBD1 for D (5 bases). The CDR3 consists of 12 residues. V dropped 6 bases and J dropped 7 bases, with 12 bases sitting between them. The CDR3 DNA is TGTGCCAGCAGGCCCGGGGGGAGTGGCTACACCTTC. Residues: CASRPGGSGYTF.

This clone was found many times. This sequence joins TRBV6-1 and TRBJ2-5; a weak D match, TRBD1 (6 bases). This CDR3 has 13 amino acids. Germline CDR1 and CDR2: MNHNS and SASEGT. V gave up 4 bases and J gave up 3 bases, with 9 bases separating them. In DNA form, the CDR3 reads TGTGCCAGCAGTGTAAACAGGGAAGAGACCCAGTACTTC. Translating it yields CASSVNREETQYF.

V gene TRBV10-3 combines with J gene TRBJ1-1; TRBD1 aligns across 8 bases. J gave up 2 bases and V 6 bases, and 5 bases lay outside the gene matches. The germline CDR1 and CDR2 sequences are ENHRY and SYGVKD. The CDR3 runs to 14 residues. CDR3 nucleotide sequence: TGTGCCATCAGGACAGGGGCCTCTAACACTGAAGCTTTCTTT. This sequence encodes CAIRTGASNTEAFF.

On this clone itself: A read error is possible here, since a much larger clone lies one base away. The chain uses TRBV20-1 and TRBJ1-1; 9 positions agree with TRBD1. The V gene end was trimmed by 4 bases and the J gene end by 1 base; junction bases not matched to a gene: 16. CDR1 and CDR2 from the germline V gene are DFQATT and SNEGSKA (reference sequence). This CDR3 spans 18 amino acids. CDR3 nucleotide sequence: TGCAGTGCTACCTGGTCGGGACAGGGAGAGAGGGCGAACACTGAAGCTTTCTTT. Protein product: CSATWSGQGERANTEAFF.

V is TRBV30 and J is TRBJ2-7; D is possibly TRBD1 (6 bases). Trimming left V 1 base short and J 7 bases short, with 8 bases between. This CDR3 comprises 11 residues. Looked up from germline, CDR1 is GTSNPN and CDR2 is SVGIG (reference sequence). In nucleotides, the CDR3 is TGTGCCTGGAGTGAGGGGGAGGAGCAGTACTTC. Its protein is CAWSEGEEQYF. The entire variable domain, with the rest obtained from reference TRBV30 and TRBJ2-7, is as follows: SQTIHQWPATLVQPVGSPLSLECTVEGTSNPNLYWYRQAAGRGLQLLFYSVGIGQISSEVPQNLSASRPQDRQFILSSKKLLLSDSGFYLCAWSEGEEQYFGPGTRLTVT.

J is TRBJ2-1 and V is TRBV9; 7 bases map to TRBD2. V shed 2 bases and J 7 bases; nucleotides not matched to a gene: 9. The CDR3 has 15 residues. Germline CDR1 reads SGDLS; CDR2 reads YYNGEE. The chain's CDR3 is CASSVGVAGLNEQFF. In nucleotides, the CDR3 is TGTGCCAGCAGCGTTGGGGTAGCGGGTTTGAATGAGCAGTTCTTC.

In this sample, this clone is medium-sized. This sequence joins TRBV27 and TRBJ2-7, with D possibly TRBD1 on 5 matching bases. In germline, CDR1 is MNHEY, CDR2 SMNVEV (reference sequence). The V end was cut by 0 bases, the J end by 1 base, with 13 bases between. The CDR3 has 16 residues. The CDR3 here is CASSLSRATVSYEQYF. In DNA, the CDR3 is TGTGCCAGCAGTTTATCGAGAGCGACAGTTTCCTACGAGCAGTACTTC.